Reported below is one T cell receptor (beta chain). This clonotype was found a few times. There is no known antigen for this receptor. No base quality values were provided; no much bigger clone lies one nucleotide off. The data are from a study of T cells of healthy individuals (dated by TCRdb to the late 2010s). The library was obtained by 5' RACE. The sequencing machine was an Illumina MiSeq. TCRdb reprocessing: public reads trimmed at Q25 with fastp, clones called with MiXCR, in-frame beta chains kept. CDR3 protein duplicates are merged, each entry listing the most common genes and DNA. This sample has nearly 100,000 distinct CDR3 sequences in its table, and roughly 15% of those were observed once. 6.2% of the sample rests with the top ten. The CDR3, cysteine through phenylalanine, is 14 amino acids long. This entry keeps only the CDR3 DNA: 42 bases, framed from base 1. V is clipped by 7 bases and J by 5 bases, and the sequence between their germline boundaries is 15 bases long. CDR1 and CDR2 (SGDLS, YYNGEE) derive from the germline V gene.

The source is a human donor in good health. This chain is built from TRBV9 and TRBJ2-2, with the D call perhaps TRBD1 or TRBD2, as 6 bases match in each case. CDR3 protein: CASGRGVKTGELFF. In nucleotide form, the sequence is TGTGCCAGCGGAAGGGGGGTGAAGACCGGGGAGCTGTTTTTT.